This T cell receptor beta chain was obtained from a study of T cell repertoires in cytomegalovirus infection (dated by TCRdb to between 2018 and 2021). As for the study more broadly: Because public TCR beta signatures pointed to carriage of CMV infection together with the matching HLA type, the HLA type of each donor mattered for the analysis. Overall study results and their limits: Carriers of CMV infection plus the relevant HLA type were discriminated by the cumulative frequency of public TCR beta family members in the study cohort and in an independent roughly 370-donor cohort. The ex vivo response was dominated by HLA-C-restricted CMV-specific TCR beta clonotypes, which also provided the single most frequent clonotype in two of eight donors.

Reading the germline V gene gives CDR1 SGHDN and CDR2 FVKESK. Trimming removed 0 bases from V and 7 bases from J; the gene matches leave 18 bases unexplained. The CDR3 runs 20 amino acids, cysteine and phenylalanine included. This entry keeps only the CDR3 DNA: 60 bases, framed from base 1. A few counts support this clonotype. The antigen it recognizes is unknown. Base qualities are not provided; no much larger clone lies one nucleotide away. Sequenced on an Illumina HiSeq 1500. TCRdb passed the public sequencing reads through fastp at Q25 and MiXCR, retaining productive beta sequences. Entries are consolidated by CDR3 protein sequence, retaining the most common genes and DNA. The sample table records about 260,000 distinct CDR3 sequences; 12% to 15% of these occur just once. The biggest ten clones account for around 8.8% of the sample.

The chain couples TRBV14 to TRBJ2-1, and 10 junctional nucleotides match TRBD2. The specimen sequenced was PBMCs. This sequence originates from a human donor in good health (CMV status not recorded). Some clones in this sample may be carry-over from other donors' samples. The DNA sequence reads TGTGCCAGCAGCCAAGATTGGAGAACCGATCCGGGACTAGCGTTAAATGAGCAGTTCTTC. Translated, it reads CASSQDWRTDPGLALNEQFF.